The rows below give T cell receptor beta chains drawn from one sample of a study of T cell responses to AZD1222 COVID-19 vaccine. The protocol was immunoSEQ multiplex PCR, while the TCRdb copy is restricted to in-frame clones and leaves out a portion. The data show fewer than 150,000 clones, about 86% seen once. The sample consisted of peripheral blood, taken 28 days after the second AZD1222 dose. Receptor source: an adult who received the AZD1222 COVID-19 vaccine. Each CDR3 is given with its conserved first and last residue. D genes are given only for firm matches. The listing skips clone size in some rows; elsewhere it reads once, few, many or a size class.

j_gene | abundance | v_gene | d_gene | CDR3aa | CDR3nt
TRBJ1-5 | few | TRBV5-4 | - | CASSFQGNQPQHF | TGTGCCAGCAGCTTCCAGGGTAATCAGCCCCAGCATTTT
TRBJ2-7 | - | TRBV2 | - | CASNERRLEQYF | TGTGCCAGCAACGAACGGCGGTTGGAGCAGTACTTC
TRBJ2-1 | - | TRBV27 | TRBD2 | CASRLAGASYNEQFF | TGTGCCAGCCGACTAGCGGGAGCCTCCTACAATGAGCAGTTCTTC
TRBJ1-1 | - | TRBV7-4 | TRBD1 | CASSTAPRTGVYTEAFF | TGTGCCAGCTCCACCGCCCCAAGAACAGGGGTGTACACTGAAGCTTTCTTT
TRBJ2-5 | - | TRBV7-2 | - | CASSPTRFGETQYF | TGTGCCAGCAGCCCAACCAGGTTCGGTGAGACCCAGTACTTC
TRBJ2-7 | - | TRBV27 | - | CASSPRGLSSYEQYF | TGTGCCAGCAGCCCCAGGGGACTTAGCTCCTACGAGCAGTACTTC
TRBJ1-1 | - | TRBV4-3 | - | CASSQEGTGHTEAFF | TGCGCCAGCAGCCAAGAAGGAACAGGGCATACTGAAGCTTTCTTT
TRBJ1-2 | - | TRBV6-4 | - | CASSDSAGVYGYTF | TGTGCCAGCAGTGACTCAGCAGGGGTCTATGGCTACACCTTC
TRBJ2-3 | - | TRBV7-2 | - | CASSHRDRDTQYF | TGTGCCAGCAGTCACCGAGACAGGGATACGCAGTATTTT
TRBJ1-5 | - | TRBV19 | - | CASSIEYYSNQPQHF | TGTGCCAGTAGTATTGAGTATTATAGCAATCAGCCCCAGCATTTT
TRBJ2-3 | - | TRBV18 | - | CASSPPWGISTDTQYF | TGTGCCAGCTCACCACCCTGGGGGATCTCCACAGATACGCAGTATTTT